The clone carrying this T cell receptor (beta chain) was observed a handful of times. Researchers ran the PCR with 60 Vbeta and 13 Jbeta primers. Clones were read by immunoSEQ multiplex PCR, and TCRdb kept only the in-frame ones, dropping some. The sample consists of approximately 100,000 clones, 60% to 80% of them appearing once. The sample originates from a study of cytomegalovirus exposure and HLA in healthy donors. Study context: T cells numbering about 180 million yielded 117 million unique TCR beta sequences in an earlier analysis.

There are 11 residues in the CDR3. Germline CDR1 SGHDT, CDR2 YYEEEE. Deletions cut 4 bases from V and 8 bases from J, with 9 bases between. The chain is built from TRBV5-6 and TRBJ1-1; D is undetermined. This receptor was identified in a human donor in good health. The material sequenced was PBMCs. The CDR3 reads CASSIGIEAFF. The CDR3 DNA sequence: TGTGCCAGCAGCATTGGCATAGAAGCTTTCTTT.